The 30 T cell receptor beta chains below come from one sample, sequenced in a study of circulating CD8 cells and anti-PD-1 response in melanoma. From live CD3+CD8+TCRalphabeta+ cells, four PD-1 and/or TIGIT subsets were sorted. Using about 15 ng of total RNA, TCR libraries were made with the QIAseq Immune Repertoire TCR panel. One entry per CDR3 protein, called by TCRdb with MiXCR from the reads. The data contain over 900 distinct CDR3 sequences, around 4.8% of them singletons. The material sequenced was CD8+ T cells from PBMCs, taken at baseline or after one month of anti-PD-1 therapy (not recorded which). Receptor source: a human donor with melanoma.

This clonotype is deemed medium-sized. V gene TRBV29-1 combines with J gene TRBJ2-3, with TRBD1 as a possible D gene (6 bases). The V and J ends lost 4 bases and 5 bases respectively, with 16 bases between them. The CDR3 covers 14 residues. Germline V gene sequence: CDR1 SQVTM, CDR2 ANQGSEA. DNA for the CDR3: TGCAGCGTTGCTGGGGAAGGGGGAGAAGATACGCAGTATTTT. Translating gives CSVAGEGGEDTQYF.

This clonotype is labeled large (0.1 to 1%). The chain carries TRBV4-1 and TRBJ2-3; possibly TRBD2 for D (5 bases). Germline CDR1 MGHRA, CDR2 YSYEKL. The CDR3 runs to 15 residues. V shed 1 base and J shed 2 bases, with 10 bases lying between them. The CDR3 loop is CASSQGTWITDTQYF. DNA of the CDR3: TGCGCCAGCAGCCAAGGGACTTGGATCACAGATACGCAGTATTTT.

This clonotype is medium-sized by share. This chain's CDR3 is CASSLGPLAFF. The CDR3 region has the DNA TGTGCCAGCAGCTTGGGCCCGCTAGCTTTCTTT. The chain links TRBV5-4 to TRBJ1-1; D ambiguous. Trimming removed 0 bases from V and 10 bases from J, with 7 bases in between. The CDR3 consists of 11 residues. Germline V lookup: CDR1 SGHNT, CDR2 YYREEE (reference sequence). Using reference TRBV5-4 and TRBJ1-1 for the parts outside the CDR3, the full variable domain is ETGVTQSPTHLIKTRGQQVTLRCSSQSGHNTVSWYQQALGQGPQFIFQYYREEENGRGNFPPRFSGLQFPNYSSELNVNALELDDSALYLCASSLGPLAFFGQGTRLTVV.

On this clonotype itself: This could be a read error, since a much larger clone is one nucleotide away. The chain couples TRBV19 to TRBJ1-2, with D tentatively TRBD1 (5 bases). The CDR3 totals 15 residues. Germline CDR1 LNHDA, CDR2 SQIVND (reference sequence). The CDR3 region is CASCIKFGQGFGYTF. CDR3 sequence (DNA): TGTGCCAGTTGTATTAAATTTGGGCAGGGCTTTGGCTACACCTTC.

By sample fraction, this clonotype is large. The chain couples TRBV7-9 to TRBJ2-5; D possibly corresponds to TRBD2 (6 bases). CDR1 is SEHNR and CDR2 is FQNEAQ in the germline V gene (reference sequence). This CDR3 has 15 amino acids. Between the trimmed V and J ends, which lost 5 bases and 5 bases, there was a span of 18 bases. The CDR3 region has the DNA TGTGCCAGCAGCCCGATCGCGACTAGTAGTGAGACCCAGTACTTC. Encoded protein: CASSPIATSSETQYF.

In its sample, this clonotype is medium-sized. The chain couples TRBV3-1 to TRBJ2-3, with TRBD2 as a possible D gene (5 bases). Germline CDR1 is LGHDT and CDR2 is YNNKEL (reference sequence). The length of the CDR3 is 14 residues. Between the trimmed V and J ends, which lost 4 bases and 1 base, there was a span of 9 bases. CDR3 in DNA: TGTGCCAGCAGCCCGGAGGCCCGCACAGATACGCAGTATTTT. It codes for CASSPEARTDTQYF.

By proportion, this clonotype is large. The chain links TRBV4-2 to TRBJ2-7; 7 bases agree with TRBD2. The CDR3 contains 15 residues. Germline lookup yields CDR1 LGHNA and CDR2 YNFKEQ. V shed 2 bases, J shed 8 bases, and the junction held 12 bases outside the gene matches. CDR3 DNA sequence: TGTGCCAGCAGCCAAAACCAGCGGGGCGCGTACCAGCAGTACTTC. Its protein is CASSQNQRGAYQQYF.

This clonotype qualifies as medium-sized. This sequence joins TRBV28 and TRBJ2-5; 7 nucleotides align to TRBD1. The trim removed 1 base at V and 3 bases at J, leaving 5 bases unmatched. The CDR3 length is 15 residues. Germline V lookup: CDR1 MDHEN, CDR2 SYDVKM. The CDR3 spells CASSLYGTAEETQYF. For the CDR3, the DNA is TGTGCCAGCAGTTTATATGGGACAGCCGAAGAGACCCAGTACTTC.

As regards this clonotype: A much larger clone lies a single base off, so this may be a read error. This chain links TRBV19 with TRBJ2-1; 10 bases fit TRBD2. The ends lost 5 bases at V and 9 bases at J; junction bases unmatched: 10. CDR3 length equals 15 residues. The germline gives CDR1 LNHDA, CDR2 SQIVND (reference sequence). In DNA form, the CDR3 reads TGTGCCAGTAGTTTCAGCGGGGGGGCCGGTATTGAGCAGTTCTTC. It encodes CASSFSGGAGIEQFF.

By sample share, this clonotype is large. The J gene is TRBJ2-7, the V gene TRBV27; 8 bases fit TRBD1. CDR3 length: 15 residues. CDR1 and CDR2 from the germline V gene are MNHEY and SMNVEV (reference sequence). With V trimmed by 4 bases and J by 4 bases, 9 bases remained unmatched. The DNA for the CDR3 is TGTGCCAGCAGTTCAGGACAGGGAGAAGGGTACGAGCAGTACTTC. Translating gives CASSSGQGEGYEQYF.

In its sample, this clonotype is medium-sized (0.01 to 0.1%). The V gene is TRBV10-3, the J gene TRBJ2-2; a possible D gene is TRBD2 (5 bases). The germline V and J ends were trimmed by 0 bases and 5 bases, with 7 bases remaining between them. The germline V gene encodes CDR1 ENHRY and CDR2 SYGVKD. The length of the CDR3 is 14 residues. CDR3: CAISESTGTGELFF. The CDR3 DNA reads as TGTGCCATCAGTGAGTCTACGGGAACCGGGGAGCTGTTTTTT.

This clonotype is large by share. The chain carries TRBV23-1 and TRBJ2-7, with D maybe TRBD2 (5 bases). TRBV23-1 is flagged as an ORF with uncertain function. This CDR3 is built from 13 residues. V gave up 7 bases and J gave up 3 bases, with 13 bases separating them. The CDR3 sequence is CASIPRRFYEQYF. The CDR3 coding sequence is TGCGCCAGCATCCCTCGGAGGTTCTACGAGCAGTACTTC.

In its sample, this clonotype is medium-sized. The gene calls are TRBV20-1 and TRBJ2-2; possible D gene TRBD1, 7 bases. The ends were cut back, 4 bases at V and 0 bases at J, with 15 bases in the middle. This CDR3 is built from 16 residues. Germline V lookup: CDR1 DFQATT, CDR2 SNEGSKA (reference sequence). CDR3 in amino acids: CSANFRGAANTGELFF. The CDR3 DNA is TGCAGTGCTAATTTCAGGGGGGCAGCGAACACCGGGGAGCTGTTTTTT.

This clonotype is labeled medium-sized (0.01 to 0.1%). J is TRBJ2-7 and V is TRBV5-4; 9 bases map to TRBD2. Germline lookup yields CDR1 SGHNT and CDR2 YYREEE (reference sequence). The CDR3 is 15 amino acids. The V and J ends lost 0 bases and 3 bases, in that order; junction bases with no gene match: 4. CDR3 nucleotide sequence: TGTGCCAGCAGCTTGGGGCGCGGGGGGGTCTACGAGCAGTACTTC. This sequence encodes CASSLGRGGVYEQYF. Using reference TRBV5-4 and TRBJ2-7 for the parts outside the CDR3, the full variable domain is ETGVTQSPTHLIKTRGQQVTLRCSSQSGHNTVSWYQQALGQGPQFIFQYYREEENGRGNFPPRFSGLQFPNYSSELNVNALELDDSALYLCASSLGRGGVYEQYFGPGTRLTVT.

By its share, this clonotype is large (0.1 to 1%). V and J are TRBV20-1 and TRBJ2-7, with D possibly TRBD1 on 5 matching bases. There are 10 residues in the CDR3. Trimming took 3 bases from V and 6 from J, leaving 6 bases between them. Germline V gene lookup returns CDR1 DFQATT and CDR2 SNEGSKA (reference sequence). The CDR3 nucleotides are TGCAGTGCTAGCAGGGCCGAGCAGTACTTC. As protein: CSASRAEQYF.

As for this clonotype: This may be a read error: a much more frequent sequence differs by one nucleotide. This is likely a read error, given that the CDR3 carries no conserved phenylalanine or tryptophan at its end. The chain joins TRBV19 to TRBJ2-7; D is perhaps TRBD2 (5 bases). With 5 bases removed from V and 2 bases from J, the gap between germline ends came to 10 bases. CDR1 and CDR2 from the germline V gene are LNHDA and SQIVND (reference sequence). This CDR3 is built from 13 residues. CDR3 residues: CASSAGITYEQYS. As DNA, the CDR3 is TGTGCCAGTAGTGCCGGGATCACCTACGAGCAGTACTCC.

This clonotype ranks as medium-sized. The CDR3 is CSVETGQGDTEAFF. In DNA, the CDR3 is TGCAGCGTTGAAACGGGACAGGGGGACACTGAAGCTTTCTTT. The genes are TRBV29-1 and TRBJ1-1, with 11 bases aligning to TRBD1. Germline V gives CDR1 SQVTM, CDR2 ANQGSEA. The CDR3 contains 14 residues. Trimming at V came to 2 bases and at J to 3 bases, leaving 2 bases not matched to a gene. The complete variable domain, with remaining parts taken from reference TRBV29-1 and TRBJ1-1, reads SAVISQKPSRDICQRGTSLTIQCQVDSQVTMMFWYRQQPGQSLTLIATANQGSEATYESGFVIDKFPISRPNLTFSTLTVSNMSPEDSSIYLCSVETGQGDTEAFFGQGTRLTVV.

This clonotype qualifies as large. The chain joins TRBV4-1 to TRBJ2-2; TRBD1 matches 7 bases. The germline V gene has CDR1 MGHRA and CDR2 YSYEKL. The CDR3 totals 15 residues. V was pared by 5 bases and J by 1 base, with 4 bases of the junction left unmatched. The DNA for the CDR3 is TGCGCCAGCAGCGAATGGGACAGGAACACCGGGGAGCTGTTTTTT. This gives the protein CASSEWDRNTGELFF.

As to this clonotype: This may come from a read error, since a much larger clone is one base off. A read error is likely, as this CDR3 ends without the conserved phenylalanine or tryptophan. J is TRBJ2-3 and V is TRBV19, with D perhaps assigned TRBD1 or TRBD2 (5 bases each). This CDR3 has 14 residues. CDR1 is LNHDA, CDR2 SQIVND, per germline (reference sequence). Trimming left V 0 bases short and J 4 bases short, with 8 bases between. CDR3 amino acids: CASSIDRGADTQYL. The CDR3 coding sequence is TGTGCCAGTAGTATAGATCGAGGGGCAGATACGCAGTATCTT.

In this sample, this clonotype turned up a few times. The conserved phenylalanine or tryptophan normally closing the CDR3 is absent here, so this likely arose from a read error. This chain joins TRBV16 and TRBJ2-4; D is ambiguous. The germline V gene has CDR1 KGHSY and CDR2 FQNENV. This CDR3 spans 13 amino acids. Trimming left V 0 bases short and J 7 bases short, with 7 bases between. In DNA, the CDR3 is TGTGCCAGCAGCCAATCAGGGATGAACATTCAGTACCTC. This translates into CASSQSGMNIQYL.

The V and J genes are TRBV20-1 and TRBJ1-6; 7 bases map to TRBD1. The V gene's germline CDR1 is DFQATT and CDR2 SNEGSKA (reference sequence). The V and J ends lost 5 bases and 6 bases, in that order; junction bases with no gene match: 10. This CDR3 contains 15 residues. The chain's CDR3 is CSAFPGTDPNSPLHF. DNA of the CDR3: TGCAGTGCTTTTCCCGGGACAGATCCTAATTCACCCCTCCACTTT.

This clonotype rates as medium-sized. The chain employs TRBV24-1 and TRBJ2-1, with 9 bases identical to TRBD2. Germline V lookup: CDR1 KGHDR, CDR2 SFDVKD. This CDR3 is built from 17 residues. V was pared by 4 bases and J by 6 bases, with 12 bases of the junction left unmatched. CDR3 residues: CATSDLELTSGINEQFF. CDR3 bases: TGTGCCACCAGTGACCTTGAATTGACTAGCGGCATCAATGAGCAGTTCTTC.

This clonotype is large within its sample. The J gene is TRBJ1-1, the V gene TRBV27; the D is unclear. CDR1 and CDR2 (germline): MNHEY, SMNVEV (reference sequence). This CDR3 spans 12 amino acids. Trimming removed 2 bases from V and 7 bases from J, with 8 bases in between. The CDR3 spells CASSLVKGEAFF. The CDR3 region has the DNA TGTGCCAGCAGTTTAGTTAAGGGTGAAGCTTTCTTT.

This clonotype was seen more than once but under ten times. The rearrangement links TRBV30 to TRBJ2-3, with unresolved D. Germline loops: CDR1 GTSNPN, CDR2 SVGIG (reference sequence). The CDR3 totals 11 residues. V was clipped by 4 bases and J by 6 bases, with 8 bases between them. The chain's CDR3 is CAWTDADTQYF. The CDR3 region has the DNA TGTGCCTGGACCGACGCTGATACGCAGTATTTT.

This clonotype is deemed large. The chain recombines TRBV7-6 with TRBJ1-5, with D uncertain. Germline-derived CDR1 and CDR2 are SGHVS and FNYEAQ. The CDR3 loop spans 14 amino acids. Trimming pared 5 bases from V and 1 base from J, leaving 9 bases between. The CDR3 DNA is TGTGCCAGCAGCCCCGCGGGGAGCAATCAGCCCCAGCATTTT. This sequence encodes CASSPAGSNQPQHF.

In its sample, this clonotype is medium-sized. This chain links TRBV7-9 with TRBJ2-7; tentative D call: TRBD2 (7 bases). The CDR3 covers 15 residues. Germline V gene lookup returns CDR1 SEHNR and CDR2 FQNEAQ (reference sequence). Trimming cost V 5 bases and J 0 bases, with 14 bases left between them. In DNA, the CDR3 is TGTGCCAGCAGCAGGGAGGGGGGAGCCTCCTACGAGCAGTACTTC. Its protein is CASSREGGASYEQYF.

This sequence joins TRBV19 and TRBJ2-7, with D perhaps matching TRBD2 (5 bases). V lost 5 bases to trimming and J lost 6 bases, with 8 bases between them. CDR3 length equals 11 residues. Germline V gene lookup returns CDR1 LNHDA and CDR2 SQIVND (reference sequence). The CDR3 is CASSDGIEQYF. The CDR3 bases are TGTGCCAGTAGTGACGGGATCGAGCAGTACTTC.

In its sample, this clonotype ranks as large. J is TRBJ1-1 and V is TRBV19, with a tentative D call TRBD1 (6 bases). The CDR3 runs 12 residues. Germline CDR1 is LNHDA and CDR2 is SQIVND (reference sequence). With 7 bases removed from V and 5 bases from J, the gap between germline ends came to 11 bases. CDR3 nucleotides: TGTGCCAGTATTGCAGGGGAAACTGAAGCTTTCTTT. As protein: CASIAGETEAFF.

This clonotype appeared a few times. This may stem from a read error, because a much larger clone lies one nucleotide away. The chain uses TRBV27 and TRBJ2-7; 8 bases align to TRBD1. Trimming cost V 8 bases and J 4 bases; bases outside gene matches: 13. The CDR3 loop spans 15 amino acids. Germline V lookup: CDR1 MNHEY, CDR2 SMNVEV (reference sequence). For the CDR3, the DNA is TGTGCCAGCGGGCCTACCGACAGGGGAATTTACGAGCAGTACTTC. As protein: CASGPTDRGIYEQYF.

This clonotype is judged large (0.1 to 1%). The chain carries TRBV25-1 and TRBJ2-3, with a weak D call TRBD1 (6 bases). Germline loops: CDR1 MGHDK, CDR2 SYGVNS. This CDR3 comprises 14 residues. V was trimmed by 7 bases and J by 2 bases, leaving 13 bases between them. The CDR3 nucleotides are TGTGCCAGCACCCAATGGGGGCCCACAGATACGCAGTATTTT. It translates to CASTQWGPTDTQYF.